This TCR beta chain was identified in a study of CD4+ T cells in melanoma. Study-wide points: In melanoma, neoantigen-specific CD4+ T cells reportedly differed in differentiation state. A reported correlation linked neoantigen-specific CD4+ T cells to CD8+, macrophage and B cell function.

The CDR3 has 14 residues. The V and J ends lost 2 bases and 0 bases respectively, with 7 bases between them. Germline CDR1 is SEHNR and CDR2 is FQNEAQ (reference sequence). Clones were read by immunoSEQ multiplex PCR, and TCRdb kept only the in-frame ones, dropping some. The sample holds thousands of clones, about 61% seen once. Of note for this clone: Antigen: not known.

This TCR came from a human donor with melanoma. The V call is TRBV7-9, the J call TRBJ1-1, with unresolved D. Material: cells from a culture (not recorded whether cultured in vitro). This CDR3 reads CASSLKVLNTEAFF. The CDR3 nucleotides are TGTGCCAGCAGCTTAAAGGTCCTGAACACTGAAGCTTTCTTT.